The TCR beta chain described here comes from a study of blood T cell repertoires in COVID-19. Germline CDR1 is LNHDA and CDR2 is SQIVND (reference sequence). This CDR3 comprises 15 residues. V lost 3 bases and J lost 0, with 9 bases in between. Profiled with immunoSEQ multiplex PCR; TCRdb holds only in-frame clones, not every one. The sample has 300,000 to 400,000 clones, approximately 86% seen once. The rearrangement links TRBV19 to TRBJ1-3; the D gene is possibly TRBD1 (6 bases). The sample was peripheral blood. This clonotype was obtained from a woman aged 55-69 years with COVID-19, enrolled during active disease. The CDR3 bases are TGTGCCAGTAGTATCGGACAGAGCTCTGGAAACACCATATATTTT. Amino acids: CASSIGQSSGNTIYF. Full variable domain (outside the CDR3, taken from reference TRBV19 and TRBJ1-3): DGGITQSPKYLFRKEGQNVTLSCEQNLNHDAMYWYRQDPGQGLRLIYYSQIVNDFQKGDIAEGYSVSREKKESFPLTVTSAQKNPTAFYLCASSIGQSSGNTIYFGEGSWLTVV.